The clone carrying this T cell receptor (beta chain) was seen ten or more times. These data originate in a study of neurological immune-mediated disorders. TCRdb re-called the 5' RACE reads with MiXCR, one entry per CDR3 protein. Counted here are roughly 80,000 distinct CDR3 sequences, roughly 9.5% occurring once; the ten biggest clones make up 1.5% to 2%. V was clipped by 6 bases and J by 0 bases, with 18 bases between them. Germline V gene lookup returns CDR1 DFQATT and CDR2 SNEGSKA (reference sequence). The CDR3 consists of 15 residues. The chain couples TRBV20-1 to TRBJ2-7; tentatively, D is TRBD1 or TRBD2 (5 bases each). The TCR originated in a man in his fifties or sixties in good health. The source material was PBMCs. Here the CDR3 reads CSASSSGTGSYEQYF. DNA for the CDR3: TGCAGTGCCTCCTCATCCGGGACGGGCTCCTACGAGCAGTACTTC.